This T cell receptor (beta chain) was profiled in a study of T cell repertoires in cytomegalovirus infection. TCRdb re-called the reads with MiXCR, one entry per CDR3 protein. The sample has about 920,000 distinct CDR3 sequences; approximately 31% are singletons. On this clonotype itself: What it binds is not known.

Deletions cut 8 bases from V and 4 bases from J, with 14 bases between. Germline V gene lookup returns CDR1 MNHNS and CDR2 SASEGT. The CDR3 loop spans 13 amino acids. This receptor was obtained from a human donor in good health (CMV status not recorded). Some clones in this sample may be carry-over from other donors' samples. The chain recombines TRBV6-1 with TRBJ1-2, with D maybe TRBD1 (5 bases). The source was cultured CD8+ T cells from PBMCs, collected from culture after CMV antigen stimulation. The chain's CDR3 is CASGSYRSYGYTF. As DNA, the CDR3 is TGTGCCAGCGGATCGTACAGGAGCTATGGCTACACCTTC.